This TCR beta chain was recovered during a study of T cell responses to AZD1222 COVID-19 vaccine. Study-wide results and caveats: When two AZD1222 doses had been given, Spike-specific TCR breadth and depth rose. Variant regions that are unmutated are reportedly the target of nearly half of spike-specific TCRs.

Germline V lookup: CDR1 SGHNT, CDR2 YYREEE (reference sequence). V was trimmed by 3 bases and J by 8 bases, leaving 17 bases between them. The CDR3 is 14 residues long. For this clone: The antigen remains undetermined.

Sequencing used immunoSEQ multiplex PCR; TCRdb keeps in-frame clones, though not all of them. The table lists about 75,000 clones, about 87% of them singletons. The receptor was derived from an adult who received the MenACWY meningococcal vaccine as a control. The chain carries TRBV5-4 and TRBJ1-2; possible D gene TRBD1, 5 bases. This specimen consisted of peripheral blood, obtained 28 days after the second dose of the MenACWY control vaccine. CDR3 DNA: TGTGCCAGCAGCTCCGTTCGGGACGAAAGGGGCTACACCTTC. It specifies CASSSVRDERGYTF.